This T cell receptor (beta chain) is drawn from a study of shared clonotypes between healthy human individuals. This clone was recorded only once. Its antigen is unidentified. The ends lost 4 bases at V and 7 bases at J; junction bases unmatched: 11. Germline V CDR1 and CDR2: SGHRS, YFSETQ. The CDR3 consists of 16 residues. Study-wide points: Incomplete sequencing of sorted subsets was indicated by rarefaction despite large depth.

Only in-frame clones appear in the TCRdb table, and some are missing; sequencing was by immunoSEQ multiplex PCR. The sample shows about 730,000 clones, around 70% of them seen only once. Sequencing was performed on memory CD4+ T cells sorted from blood. Regarding subset: CD45RA-negative fraction. This sequence joins TRBV5-1 and TRBJ2-2; 9 bases fit TRBD2. This receptor was taken from a young woman in good health. The CDR3 reads CASSPGGGRAIGELFF. DNA for the CDR3: TGCGCCAGCAGCCCCGGAGGCGGGAGGGCTATCGGGGAGCTGTTTTTT.